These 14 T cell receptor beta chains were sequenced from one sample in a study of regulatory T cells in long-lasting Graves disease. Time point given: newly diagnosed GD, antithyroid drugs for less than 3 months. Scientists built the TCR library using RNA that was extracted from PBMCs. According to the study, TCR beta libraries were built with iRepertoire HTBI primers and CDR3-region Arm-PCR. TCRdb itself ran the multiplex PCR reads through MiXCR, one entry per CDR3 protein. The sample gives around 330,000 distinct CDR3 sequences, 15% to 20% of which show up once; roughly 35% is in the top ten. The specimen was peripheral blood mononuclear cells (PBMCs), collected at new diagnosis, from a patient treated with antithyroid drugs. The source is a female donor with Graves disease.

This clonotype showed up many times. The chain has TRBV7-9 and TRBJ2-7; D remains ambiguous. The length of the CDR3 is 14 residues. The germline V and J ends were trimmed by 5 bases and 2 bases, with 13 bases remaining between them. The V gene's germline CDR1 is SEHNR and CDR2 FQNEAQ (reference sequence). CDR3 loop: CASSPPGTAYEQYF. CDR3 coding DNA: TGTGCCAGCAGCCCACCGGGTACAGCCTACGAGCAGTACTTC.

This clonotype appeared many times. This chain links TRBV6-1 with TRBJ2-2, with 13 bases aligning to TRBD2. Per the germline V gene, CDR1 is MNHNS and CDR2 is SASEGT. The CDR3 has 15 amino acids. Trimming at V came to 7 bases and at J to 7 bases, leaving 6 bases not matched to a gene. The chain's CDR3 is CASTRTSGRGGELFF. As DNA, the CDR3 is TGTGCCAGCACACGGACTAGCGGGAGAGGCGGGGAGCTGTTTTTT.

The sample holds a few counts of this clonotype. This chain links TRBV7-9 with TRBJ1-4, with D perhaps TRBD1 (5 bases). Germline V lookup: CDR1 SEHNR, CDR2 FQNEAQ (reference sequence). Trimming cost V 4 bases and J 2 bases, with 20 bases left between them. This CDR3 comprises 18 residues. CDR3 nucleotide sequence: TGTGCCAGCAGCTCAACGCTCTGGGGGGGACGGACTAATGAAAAACTGTTTTTT. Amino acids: CASSSTLWGGRTNEKLFF. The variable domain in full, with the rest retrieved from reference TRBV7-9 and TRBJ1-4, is DTGVSQNPRHKITKRGQNVTFRCDPISEHNRLYWYRQTLGQGPEFLTYFQNEAQLEKSRLLSDRFSAERPKGSFSTLEIQRTEQGDSAMYLCASSSTLWGGRTNEKLFFGSGTQLSVL.

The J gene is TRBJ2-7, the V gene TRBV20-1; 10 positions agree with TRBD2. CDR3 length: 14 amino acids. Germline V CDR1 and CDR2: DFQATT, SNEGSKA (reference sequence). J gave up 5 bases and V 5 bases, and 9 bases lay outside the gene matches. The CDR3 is CSAQPAGGPHEQYF. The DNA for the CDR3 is TGCAGTGCTCAGCCAGCGGGAGGGCCCCACGAGCAGTACTTC.

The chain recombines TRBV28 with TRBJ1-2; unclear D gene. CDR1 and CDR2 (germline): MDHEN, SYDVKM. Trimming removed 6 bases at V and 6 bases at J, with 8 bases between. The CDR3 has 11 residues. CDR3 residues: CASSRSDGYTF. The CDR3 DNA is TGTGCCAGCAGCCGCAGTGATGGCTACACCTTC.

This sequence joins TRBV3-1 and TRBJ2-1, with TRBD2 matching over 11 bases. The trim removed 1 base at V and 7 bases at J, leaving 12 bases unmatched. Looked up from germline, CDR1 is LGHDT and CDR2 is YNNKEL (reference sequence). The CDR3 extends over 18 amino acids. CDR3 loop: CASSQASFSGRGRNEQFF. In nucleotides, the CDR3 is TGTGCCAGCAGCCAAGCTTCTTTTAGCGGGAGGGGTCGGAATGAGCAGTTCTTC.

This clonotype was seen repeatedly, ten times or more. CDR3 DNA sequence: TGTGCCAGCAGCCCCCAGAGAGGTAGCAATCAGCCCCAGCATTTT. It specifies CASSPQRGSNQPQHF. The V call is TRBV6-1, the J call TRBJ1-5; D is undetermined. The germline V gene encodes CDR1 MNHNS and CDR2 SASEGT. Trimming cost V 6 bases and J 0 bases, with 12 bases left between them. CDR3 size: 15 residues.

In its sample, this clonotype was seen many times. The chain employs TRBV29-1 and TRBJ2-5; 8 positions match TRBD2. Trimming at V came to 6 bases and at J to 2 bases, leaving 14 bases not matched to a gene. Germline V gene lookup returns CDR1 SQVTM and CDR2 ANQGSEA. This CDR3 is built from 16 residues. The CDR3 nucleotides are TGCAGCGTAGGTGGGGGACTAGTGACCCCTCAAGAGACCCAGTACTTC. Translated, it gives CSVGGGLVTPQETQYF.

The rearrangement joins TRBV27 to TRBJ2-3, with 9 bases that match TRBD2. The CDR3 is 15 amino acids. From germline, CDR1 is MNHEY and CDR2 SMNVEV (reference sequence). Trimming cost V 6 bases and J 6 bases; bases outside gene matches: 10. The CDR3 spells CASSVPGLAVDTQYF. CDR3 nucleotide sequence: TGTGCCAGCAGCGTCCCGGGACTAGCCGTTGATACGCAGTATTTT.

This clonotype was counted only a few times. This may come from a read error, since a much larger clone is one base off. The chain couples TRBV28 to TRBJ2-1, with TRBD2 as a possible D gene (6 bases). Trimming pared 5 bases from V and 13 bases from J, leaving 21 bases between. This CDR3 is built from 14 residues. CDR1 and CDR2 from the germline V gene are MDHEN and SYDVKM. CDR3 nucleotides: TGTGCCAGCAGTCCCGGGACTGGGCAAGAGACCCAGTTCTTC. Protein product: CASSPGTGQETQFF. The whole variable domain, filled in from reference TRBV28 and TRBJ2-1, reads DVKVTQSSRYLVKRTGEKVFLECVQDMDHENMFWYRQDPGLGLRLIYFSYDVKMKEKGDIPEGYSVSREKKERFSLILESASTNQTSMYLCASSPGTGQETQFFGPGTRLTVL.

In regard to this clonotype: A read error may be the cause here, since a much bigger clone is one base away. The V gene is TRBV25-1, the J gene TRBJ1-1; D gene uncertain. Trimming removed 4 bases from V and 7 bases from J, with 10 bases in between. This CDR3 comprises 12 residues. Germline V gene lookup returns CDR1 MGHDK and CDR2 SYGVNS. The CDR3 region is CASSVALGEAFF. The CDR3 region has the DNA TGTGCCAGCAGTGTTGCCCTGGGTGAAGCTTTCTTT.

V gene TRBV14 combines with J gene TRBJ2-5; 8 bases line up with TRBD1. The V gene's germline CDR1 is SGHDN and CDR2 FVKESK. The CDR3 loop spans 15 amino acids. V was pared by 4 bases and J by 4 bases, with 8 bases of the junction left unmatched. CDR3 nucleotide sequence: TGTGCCAGCAGCCGCCTAGGACAGGGAGGAGAGACCCAGTACTTC. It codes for CASSRLGQGGETQYF. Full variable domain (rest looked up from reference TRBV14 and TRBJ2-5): EAGVTQFPSHSVIEKGQTVTLRCDPISGHDNLYWYRRVMGKEIKFLLHFVKESKQDESGMPNNRFLAERTGGTYSTLKVQPAELEDSGVYFCASSRLGQGGETQYFGPGTRLLVL.

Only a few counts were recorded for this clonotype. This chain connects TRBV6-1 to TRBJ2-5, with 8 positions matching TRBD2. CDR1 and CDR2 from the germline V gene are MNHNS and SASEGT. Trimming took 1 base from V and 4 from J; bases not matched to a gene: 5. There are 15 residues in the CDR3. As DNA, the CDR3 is TGTGCCAGCAGTGAAGGGGCGGGAGGAGGAGAGACCCAGTACTTC. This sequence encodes CASSEGAGGGETQYF.

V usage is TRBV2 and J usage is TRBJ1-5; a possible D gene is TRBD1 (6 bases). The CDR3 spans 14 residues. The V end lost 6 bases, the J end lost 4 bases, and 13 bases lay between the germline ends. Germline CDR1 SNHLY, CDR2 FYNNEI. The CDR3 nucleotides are TGTGCCAGCAGCCTCCGGGACAAAAATCAGCCCCAGCATTTT. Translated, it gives CASSLRDKNQPQHF.